This TCR beta chain was obtained from a study of long-term antiretroviral therapy in people with HIV. Study-wide points: Pre-ART clonal expansions dominated every time point's repertoire. Blood was collected between about 2003 and 2018, possibly under older ART regimens.

The libraries were made with immunoSEQ v3.0 at survey level. TCRdb keeps only in-frame clones here, not all; method: immunoSEQ multiplex PCR. The table includes approximately 29,000 clones, about 93% detected once. Regarding this clone: The antigen remains undetermined.

The germline CDR1 and CDR2 sequences are SQVTM and ANQGSEA. V shed 4 bases and J shed 0 bases, with 7 bases lying between them. The CDR3 is made up of 12 amino acids. This chain uses TRBV29-1 with TRBJ2-7; D gene unclear. The source is a middle-aged woman with HIV. Sequencing was performed on unsorted PBMCs, taken more than 5 years after starting antiretroviral therapy. The CDR3: CSVGAASYEQYF. In DNA form, the CDR3 reads TGCAGCGTTGGGGCAGCCTCCTACGAGCAGTACTTC.